The rows below give T cell receptor beta chains drawn from one sample of a study of blood T cell repertoires in COVID-19. Profiled with immunoSEQ multiplex PCR; TCRdb holds only in-frame clones, not every one. This sample has a few hundred thousand clones; more than 75% occur once, and the top ten carry 3% to 4%. The sequencing sample was made of peripheral blood. The receptor source for this set is a woman between 45 and 65 years old with active or convalescent COVID-19. The CDR3 runs from the conserved cysteine through the conserved F or W. The order of the fields is CDR3 DNA, CDR3 protein, V gene, clone size, D gene, J gene, CDR3 length. A D gene is named only where the DNA matches it firmly. Size tells how often a clone was seen (once, few, many) or the class of an expanded clone, and some rows leave it out.

cdr3_nt: TGTGCCAGCAGTTTGCAAGGAGTCATTCACGAGCAGTACTTC
cdr3_aa: CASSLQGVIHEQYF
v_call: TRBV28
clone_size: NA
d_call: NA
j_call: TRBJ2-7
cdr3_length: 14

cdr3_nt: TGTGCCAGCAGCTCCCCACAAATGTTACAGGGGGCGAATTCACCCCTCCACTTT
cdr3_aa: CASSSPQMLQGANSPLHF
v_call: TRBV7-3
clone_size: NA
d_call: TRBD1
j_call: TRBJ1-6
cdr3_length: 18

cdr3_nt: TGTGCCAGCAGCGTGGGCCCTAGCGGGAGTGGCGAGCAGTACTTC
cdr3_aa: CASSVGPSGSGEQYF
v_call: TRBV9
clone_size: NA
d_call: TRBD2
j_call: TRBJ2-7
cdr3_length: 15

cdr3_nt: TGTGCCAGTAGTAATGCGGGGGGTCCTAATACCTACGAGCAGTACTTC
cdr3_aa: CASSNAGGPNTYEQYF
v_call: TRBV19
clone_size: NA
d_call: TRBD2
j_call: TRBJ2-7
cdr3_length: 16

cdr3_nt: TGTGCCAGCAGCTTAGGAGGGCGCTTCTATGGCTACACCTTC
cdr3_aa: CASSLGGRFYGYTF
v_call: TRBV11-2
clone_size: NA
d_call: NA
j_call: TRBJ1-2
cdr3_length: 14

cdr3_nt: TGTGCCAGAAGCTTGGGGGTTAGCGCGGGAGCGAACACCGGGGAGCTGTTTTTT
cdr3_aa: CARSLGVSAGANTGELFF
v_call: TRBV5-3
clone_size: NA
d_call: TRBD2
j_call: TRBJ2-2
cdr3_length: 18

cdr3_nt: TGTGCCAGTAGTGCTGGACTTAGCACAGATACGCAGTATTTT
cdr3_aa: CASSAGLSTDTQYF
v_call: TRBV19
clone_size: NA
d_call: NA
j_call: TRBJ2-3
cdr3_length: 14

cdr3_nt: TGTGCCAGCTCACCGAGCGGGGGGGCCACTTACAATGAGCAGTTCTTC
cdr3_aa: CASSPSGGATYNEQFF
v_call: TRBV18
clone_size: NA
d_call: TRBD2
j_call: TRBJ2-1
cdr3_length: 16

cdr3_nt: TGCGCCAGCAGCTCCGGGACAGGGGAAACAGATACGCAGTATTTT
cdr3_aa: CASSSGTGETDTQYF
v_call: TRBV5-1
clone_size: few
d_call: TRBD1
j_call: TRBJ2-3
cdr3_length: 15

cdr3_nt: TGTGCCAGCAGTTCTACGCGGACAGGTCGGGGCACTGAAGCTTTCTTT
cdr3_aa: CASSSTRTGRGTEAFF
v_call: TRBV27
clone_size: NA
d_call: TRBD1
j_call: TRBJ1-1
cdr3_length: 16

cdr3_nt: TGTGCCAGCAGTTTACAAATCACCGGGTCTCCCAATGGCTACACCTTC
cdr3_aa: CASSLQITGSPNGYTF
v_call: TRBV28
clone_size: once
d_call: NA
j_call: TRBJ1-2
cdr3_length: 16

cdr3_nt: TGTGCCAGCAGCGTAGGTATAGAAGTTAGCACAGATACGCAGTATTTT
cdr3_aa: CASSVGIEVSTDTQYF
v_call: TRBV9
clone_size: NA
d_call: NA
j_call: TRBJ2-3
cdr3_length: 16

cdr3_nt: TGTGCCAGCAGCCTAACCACGGTCGCGGGCACTGAAGCTTTCTTT
cdr3_aa: CASSLTTVAGTEAFF
v_call: TRBV7-3
clone_size: NA
d_call: NA
j_call: TRBJ1-1
cdr3_length: 15

cdr3_nt: TGTGCCAGCAGCTCCTTGACAGGCTCTGGAAACACCATATATTTT
cdr3_aa: CASSSLTGSGNTIYF
v_call: TRBV7-8
clone_size: few
d_call: NA
j_call: TRBJ1-3
cdr3_length: 15

cdr3_nt: TGTGCCTGGAGCGATACTTATGGTGAGCAGTTCTTC
cdr3_aa: CAWSDTYGEQFF
v_call: TRBV30
clone_size: NA
d_call: NA
j_call: TRBJ2-1
cdr3_length: 12

cdr3_nt: TGTGCCATCACGCTGGGGCCGAACACTGAAGCTTTCTTT
cdr3_aa: CAITLGPNTEAFF
v_call: TRBV10-3
clone_size: NA
d_call: NA
j_call: TRBJ1-1
cdr3_length: 13

cdr3_nt: TGTGCCACCAGCAGAGGCGATAGCGGGAAAGGCACAGATACGCAGTATTTT
cdr3_aa: CATSRGDSGKGTDTQYF
v_call: TRBV15
clone_size: NA
d_call: TRBD2
j_call: TRBJ2-3
cdr3_length: 17

cdr3_nt: TGCGCCAGCAGGGAGGGGACGAATACCGGGGAGCTGTTTTTT
cdr3_aa: CASREGTNTGELFF
v_call: TRBV5-1
clone_size: once
d_call: NA
j_call: TRBJ2-2
cdr3_length: 14

cdr3_nt: TGTGCCAGCAGCTTAAACGGGGACACTGAAGCTTTCTTT
cdr3_aa: CASSLNGDTEAFF
v_call: TRBV7-3
clone_size: NA
d_call: NA
j_call: TRBJ1-1
cdr3_length: 13

cdr3_nt: TGTGCCAGCAGCTTAGCGGGAGGGCCCTACGAGCAGTACTTC
cdr3_aa: CASSLAGGPYEQYF
v_call: TRBV7-2
clone_size: NA
d_call: TRBD2
j_call: TRBJ2-7
cdr3_length: 14

cdr3_nt: TGTGCCAGCAGTTTATCGGACAGGGGATGGAGTGAAGCTTTCTTT
cdr3_aa: CASSLSDRGWSEAFF
v_call: TRBV28
clone_size: NA
d_call: TRBD1
j_call: TRBJ1-1
cdr3_length: 15

cdr3_nt: TGTGCCAGTACCGCCGGGACAGGGGTTTACGAGCAGTACTTC
cdr3_aa: CASTAGTGVYEQYF
v_call: TRBV19
clone_size: few
d_call: TRBD1
j_call: TRBJ2-7
cdr3_length: 14

cdr3_nt: TGTGCCAGCAGCTTGGGGGACTTCTCCTATAATTCACCCCTCCACTTT
cdr3_aa: CASSLGDFSYNSPLHF
v_call: TRBV5-4
clone_size: few
d_call: NA
j_call: TRBJ1-6
cdr3_length: 16

cdr3_nt: TGTGCCAGCCACGACAGCTATAGCAATCAGCCCCAGCATTTT
cdr3_aa: CASHDSYSNQPQHF
v_call: TRBV5-6
clone_size: NA
d_call: NA
j_call: TRBJ1-5
cdr3_length: 14

cdr3_nt: TGTGCCAGTAGTCCAATAGCGGGAGGGAGCGGGGAGCTGTTTTTT
cdr3_aa: CASSPIAGGSGELFF
v_call: TRBV19
clone_size: NA
d_call: TRBD2
j_call: TRBJ2-2
cdr3_length: 15

cdr3_nt: TGTGCCAGCAGCCGCACAATCACCTACGAGCAGTACTTC
cdr3_aa: CASSRTITYEQYF
v_call: TRBV27
clone_size: NA
d_call: NA
j_call: TRBJ2-7
cdr3_length: 13

cdr3_nt: TGTGCCAGCAGTACCCCAGGCGCCACAGATACGCAGTATTTT
cdr3_aa: CASSTPGATDTQYF
v_call: TRBV6-5
clone_size: NA
d_call: NA
j_call: TRBJ2-3
cdr3_length: 14

cdr3_nt: TGTGCCAGTAGAGACTTAGCGGGAGTCTCCGATACGCAGTATTTT
cdr3_aa: CASRDLAGVSDTQYF
v_call: TRBV19
clone_size: NA
d_call: TRBD2
j_call: TRBJ2-3
cdr3_length: 15

cdr3_nt: TGTGCCAGCACCCCTGCCGGGACAGGGCTTCCTGAAGCTTTCTTT
cdr3_aa: CASTPAGTGLPEAFF
v_call: TRBV28
clone_size: NA
d_call: TRBD1
j_call: TRBJ1-1
cdr3_length: 15

cdr3_nt: TGTGCCTGGGACAGGGGGCTGGAAACTGAAGCTTTCTTT
cdr3_aa: CAWDRGLETEAFF
v_call: TRBV30
clone_size: NA
d_call: TRBD1
j_call: TRBJ1-1
cdr3_length: 13

cdr3_nt: TGTGCCAGTAGTATAATGGGACAGGTAAATCAGCCCCAGCATTTT
cdr3_aa: CASSIMGQVNQPQHF
v_call: TRBV19
clone_size: NA
d_call: TRBD1
j_call: TRBJ1-5
cdr3_length: 15

cdr3_nt: TGTGCCAGCAGCCCGGGGACAGGGGCCAATGAAGCCAAAAACATTCAGTACTTC
cdr3_aa: CASSPGTGANEAKNIQYF
v_call: TRBV7-9
clone_size: NA
d_call: TRBD1
j_call: TRBJ2-4
cdr3_length: 18

cdr3_nt: TGTGCCAGCAGACCAGGGGCGGGGGCAATATGGGTGCCAGATACGCAGTATTTT
cdr3_aa: CASRPGAGAIWVPDTQYF
v_call: TRBV7-9
clone_size: NA
d_call: NA
j_call: TRBJ2-3
cdr3_length: 18

cdr3_nt: TGTGCCAGCGAGGCCGGACAGGGAAGCTCACCCCTCCACTTT
cdr3_aa: CASEAGQGSSPLHF
v_call: TRBV2
clone_size: NA
d_call: TRBD1
j_call: TRBJ1-6
cdr3_length: 14

cdr3_nt: TGTGCCAGCAGCCCCGACAGCAGCAATCAGCCCCAGCATTTT
cdr3_aa: CASSPDSSNQPQHF
v_call: TRBV5-5
clone_size: NA
d_call: NA
j_call: TRBJ1-5
cdr3_length: 14

cdr3_nt: TGTGCCAGCAGCGTAGCAGGGGGCCAGTACACTGAAGCTTTCTTT
cdr3_aa: CASSVAGGQYTEAFF
v_call: TRBV9
clone_size: NA
d_call: TRBD1
j_call: TRBJ1-1
cdr3_length: 15

cdr3_nt: TGCGCCAGCAGCGGGGGCTCCTCCAACGAGCAGTACTTC
cdr3_aa: CASSGGSSNEQYF
v_call: TRBV5-1
clone_size: NA
d_call: NA
j_call: TRBJ2-7
cdr3_length: 13